This T cell receptor (beta chain) was profiled in a study of Tregs in tolerant kidney transplant recipients. Here immunoSEQ multiplex PCR was the method, and the copy in TCRdb shows in-frame clones only, minus some. This table holds roughly 80,000 clones, less than 98% found once. Remarks on this clone: Its antigen is still unknown.

Study-wide points: Findings come from small patient numbers and require larger validation. In tolerant patients, donor-specific Tregs outgrew total Tregs, suggesting antigen-driven expansion.

CD4+CD25+CD127- Tregs, CD4+CD25- non-Tregs, CD4 and CD8 cells were sorted. V dropped 5 bases and J dropped 5 bases, with 9 bases sitting between them. Per germline, CDR1 SGHTA and CDR2 FQGTGA. There are 13 residues in the CDR3. The input for sequencing was CD4+ T cells from blood, taken before the transplant. The chain links TRBV7-3 to TRBJ2-2; D gene uncertain. The TCR sequence derives from a human donor who received a combined kidney and bone marrow transplant. CDR3 residues: CASSHAETGELFF. The CDR3 DNA reads TGTGCCAGCAGCCATGCGGAGACCGGGGAGCTGTTTTTT. Filled out from reference TRBV7-3 and TRBJ2-2, the complete variable domain reads GAGVSQTPSNKVTEKGKYVELRCDPISGHTALYWYRQSLGQGPEFLIYFQGTGAADDSGLPNDRFFAVRPEGSVSTLKIQRTERGDSAVYLCASSHAETGELFFGEGSRLTVL.